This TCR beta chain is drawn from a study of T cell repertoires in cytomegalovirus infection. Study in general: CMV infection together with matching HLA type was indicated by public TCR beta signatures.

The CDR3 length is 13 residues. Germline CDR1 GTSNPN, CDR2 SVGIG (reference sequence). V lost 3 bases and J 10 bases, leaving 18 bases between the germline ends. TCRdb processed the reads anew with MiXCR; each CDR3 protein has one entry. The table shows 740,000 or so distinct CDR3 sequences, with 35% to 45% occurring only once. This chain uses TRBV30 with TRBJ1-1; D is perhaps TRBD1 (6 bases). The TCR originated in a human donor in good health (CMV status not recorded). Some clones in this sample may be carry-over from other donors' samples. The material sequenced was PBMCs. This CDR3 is CAWSRDTGIGAFF. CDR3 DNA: TGTGCCTGGAGCCGGGACACGGGAATCGGAGCTTTCTTT.